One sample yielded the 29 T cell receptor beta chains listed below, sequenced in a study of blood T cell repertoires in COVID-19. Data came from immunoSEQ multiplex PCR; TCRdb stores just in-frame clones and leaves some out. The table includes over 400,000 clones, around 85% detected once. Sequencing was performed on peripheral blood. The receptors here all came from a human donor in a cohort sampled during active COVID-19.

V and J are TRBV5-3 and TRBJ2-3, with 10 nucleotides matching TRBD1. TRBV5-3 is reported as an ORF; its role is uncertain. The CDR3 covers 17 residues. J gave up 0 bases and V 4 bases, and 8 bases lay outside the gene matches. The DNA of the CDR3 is TGTGCCAGAAGCCCGGGACAGGGGCCGACTAGCACAGATACGCAGTATTTT. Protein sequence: CARSPGQGPTSTDTQYF.

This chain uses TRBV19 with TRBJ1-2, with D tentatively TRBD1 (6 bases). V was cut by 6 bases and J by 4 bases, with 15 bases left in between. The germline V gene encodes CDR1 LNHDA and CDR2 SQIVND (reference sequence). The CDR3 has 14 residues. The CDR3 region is CASSQTGRGYGYTF. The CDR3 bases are TGTGCCAGTAGCCAAACAGGGAGGGGCTATGGCTACACCTTC.

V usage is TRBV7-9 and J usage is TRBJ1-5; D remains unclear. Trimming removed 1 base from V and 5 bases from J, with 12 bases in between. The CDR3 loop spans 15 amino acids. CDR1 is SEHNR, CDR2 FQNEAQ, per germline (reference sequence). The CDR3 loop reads CASSLVDTPDQPQHF. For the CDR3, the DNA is TGTGCCAGCAGCTTAGTCGACACCCCTGATCAGCCCCAGCATTTT. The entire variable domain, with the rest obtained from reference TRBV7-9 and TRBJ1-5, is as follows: DTGVSQNPRHKITKRGQNVTFRCDPISEHNRLYWYRQTLGQGPEFLTYFQNEAQLEKSRLLSDRFSAERPKGSFSTLEIQRTEQGDSAMYLCASSLVDTPDQPQHFGDGTRLSIL.

The CDR3 nucleotides read TGCGCCAGCAGCTTGGCCGTTTCTGGGGCCAACGTCCTGACTTTC. Encoded protein: CASSLAVSGANVLTF. This rearrangement joins TRBV5-1 to TRBJ2-6; no clear D. The V end lost 0 bases, the J end lost 1 base, and 5 bases lay between the germline ends. Germline V gene data show CDR1 as SGHRS and CDR2 as YFSETQ. The CDR3 is 15 amino acids.

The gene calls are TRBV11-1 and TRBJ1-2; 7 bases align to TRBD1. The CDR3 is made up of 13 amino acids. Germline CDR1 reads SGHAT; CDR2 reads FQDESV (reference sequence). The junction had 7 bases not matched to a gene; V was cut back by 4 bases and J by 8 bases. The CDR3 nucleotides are TGTGCCAGCAGCTCCCCGGGACAGAAAGGCTACACCTTC. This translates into CASSSPGQKGYTF. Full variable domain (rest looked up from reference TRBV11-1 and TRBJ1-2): EAEVAQSPRYKITEKSQAVAFWCDPISGHATLYWYRQILGQGPELLVQFQDESVVDDSQLPKDRFSAERLKGVDSTLKIQPAELGDSAMYLCASSSPGQKGYTFGSGTRLTVV.

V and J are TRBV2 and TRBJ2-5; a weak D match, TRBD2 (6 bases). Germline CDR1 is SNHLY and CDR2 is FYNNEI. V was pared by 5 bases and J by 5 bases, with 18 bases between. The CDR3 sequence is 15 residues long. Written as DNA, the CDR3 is TGTGCCAGCAGTCTACCGGTAGGGAGCGGGGAGACCCAGTACTTC. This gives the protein CASSLPVGSGETQYF.

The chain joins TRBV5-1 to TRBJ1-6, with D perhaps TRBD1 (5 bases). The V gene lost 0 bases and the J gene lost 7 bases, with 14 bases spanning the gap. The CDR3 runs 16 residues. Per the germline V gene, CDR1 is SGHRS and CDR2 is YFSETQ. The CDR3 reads CASSLVGGRDNSPLHF. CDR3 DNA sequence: TGCGCCAGCAGCTTGGTTGGGGGGAGAGACAATTCACCCCTCCACTTT.

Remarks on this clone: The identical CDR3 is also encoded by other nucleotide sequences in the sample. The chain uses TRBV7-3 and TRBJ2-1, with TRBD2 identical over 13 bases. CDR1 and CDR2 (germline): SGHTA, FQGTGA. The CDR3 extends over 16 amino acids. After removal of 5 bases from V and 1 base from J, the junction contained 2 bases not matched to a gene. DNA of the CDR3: TGTGCCAGCAGCCGACTAGCGGGAGGTTCCTACAATGAGCAGTTCTTC. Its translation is CASSRLAGGSYNEQFF.

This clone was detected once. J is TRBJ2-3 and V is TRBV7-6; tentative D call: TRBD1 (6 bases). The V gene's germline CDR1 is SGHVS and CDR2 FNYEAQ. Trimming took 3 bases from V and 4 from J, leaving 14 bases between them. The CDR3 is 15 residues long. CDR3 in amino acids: CASSLAGDPPDTQYF. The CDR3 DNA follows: TGTGCCAGCAGCTTGGCAGGGGATCCCCCAGATACGCAGTATTTT.

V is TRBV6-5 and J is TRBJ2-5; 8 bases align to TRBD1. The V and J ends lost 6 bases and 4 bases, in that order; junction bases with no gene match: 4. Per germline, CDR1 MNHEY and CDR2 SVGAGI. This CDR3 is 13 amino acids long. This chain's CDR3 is CASSSGTGETQYF. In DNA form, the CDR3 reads TGTGCCAGCAGCTCCGGGACAGGAGAGACCCAGTACTTC.

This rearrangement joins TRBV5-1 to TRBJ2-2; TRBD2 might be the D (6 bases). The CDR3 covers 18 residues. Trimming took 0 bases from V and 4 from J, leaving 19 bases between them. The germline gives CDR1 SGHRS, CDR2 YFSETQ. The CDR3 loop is CASSLAAGGLTATGELFF. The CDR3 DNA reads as TGCGCCAGCAGCTTGGCTGCCGGGGGACTTACTGCCACCGGGGAGCTGTTTTTT. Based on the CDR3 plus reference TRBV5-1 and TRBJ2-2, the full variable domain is KAGVTQTPRYLIKTRGQQVTLSCSPISGHRSVSWYQQTPGQGLQFLFEYFSETQRNKGNFPGRFSGRQFSNSRSEMNVSTLELGDSALYLCASSLAAGGLTATGELFFGEGSRLTVL.

The CDR3 spells CASSIPGSPLHF. CDR3 in DNA: TGTGCCAGTAGTATACCGGGGTCACCCCTCCACTTT. The chain couples TRBV19 to TRBJ1-6; D is unresolved. V gave up 2 bases and J gave up 10 bases, with 6 bases separating them. Germline loops: CDR1 LNHDA, CDR2 SQIVND (reference sequence). This CDR3 has 12 residues.

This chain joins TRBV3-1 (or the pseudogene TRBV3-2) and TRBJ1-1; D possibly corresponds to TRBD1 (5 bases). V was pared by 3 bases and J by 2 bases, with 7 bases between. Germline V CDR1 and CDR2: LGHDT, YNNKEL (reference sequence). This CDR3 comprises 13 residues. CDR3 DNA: TGTGCCAGCAGCCACGGACAAAACACTGAAGCTTTCTTT. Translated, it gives CASSHGQNTEAFF.

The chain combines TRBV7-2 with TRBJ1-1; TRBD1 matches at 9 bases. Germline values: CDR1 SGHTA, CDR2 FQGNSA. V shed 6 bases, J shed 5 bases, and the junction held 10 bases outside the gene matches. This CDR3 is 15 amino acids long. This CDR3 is CASSRPGTGLTEAFF. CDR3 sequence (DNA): TGTGCCAGCAGTCGTCCCGGGACAGGGTTAACTGAAGCTTTCTTT.

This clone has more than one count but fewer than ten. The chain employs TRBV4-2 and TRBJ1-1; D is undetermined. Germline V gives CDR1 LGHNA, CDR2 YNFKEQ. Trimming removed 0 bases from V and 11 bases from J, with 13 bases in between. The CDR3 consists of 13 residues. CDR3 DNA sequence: TGTGCCAGCAGCCAAGATACGGGAAAGGAGGCTTTCTTT. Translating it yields CASSQDTGKEAFF.

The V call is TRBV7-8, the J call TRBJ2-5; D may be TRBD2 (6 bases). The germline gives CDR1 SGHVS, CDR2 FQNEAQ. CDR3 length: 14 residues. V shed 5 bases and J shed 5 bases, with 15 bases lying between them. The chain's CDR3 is CASSRGGPGETQYF. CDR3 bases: TGTGCCAGCAGCAGAGGAGGGCCCGGGGAGACCCAGTACTTC.

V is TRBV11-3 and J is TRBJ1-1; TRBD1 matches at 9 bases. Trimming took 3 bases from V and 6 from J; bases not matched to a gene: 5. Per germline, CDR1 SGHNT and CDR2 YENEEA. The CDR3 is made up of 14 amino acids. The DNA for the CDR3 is TGTGCCAGCAGCTTTGGGACAGGGAGGTCTGAAGCTTTCTTT. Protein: CASSFGTGRSEAFF. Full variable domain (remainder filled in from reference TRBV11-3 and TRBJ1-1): EAGVVQSPRYKIIEKKQPVAFWCNPISGHNTLYWYLQNLGQGPELLIRYENEEAVDDSQLPKDRFSAERLKGVDSTLKIQPAELGDSAVYLCASSFGTGRSEAFFGQGTRLTVV.

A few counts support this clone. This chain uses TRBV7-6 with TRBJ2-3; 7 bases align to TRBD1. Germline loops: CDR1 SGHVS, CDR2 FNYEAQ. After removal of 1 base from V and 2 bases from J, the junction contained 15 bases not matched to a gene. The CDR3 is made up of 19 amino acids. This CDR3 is CASSLDSSFQGEYTDTQYF. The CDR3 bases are TGTGCCAGCAGCTTAGACAGTTCTTTTCAGGGGGAATACACAGATACGCAGTATTTT.

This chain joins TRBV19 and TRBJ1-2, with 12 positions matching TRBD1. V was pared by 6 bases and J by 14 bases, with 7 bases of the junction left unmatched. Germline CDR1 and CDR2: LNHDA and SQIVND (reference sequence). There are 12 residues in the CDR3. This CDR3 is CASRGTGGSPTF. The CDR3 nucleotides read TGTGCCAGTAGAGGGACAGGGGGCTCCCCGACCTTC.

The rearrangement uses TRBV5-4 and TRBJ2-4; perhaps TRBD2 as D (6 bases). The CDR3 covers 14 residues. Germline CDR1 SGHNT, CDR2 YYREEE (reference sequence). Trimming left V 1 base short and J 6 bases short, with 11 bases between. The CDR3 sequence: CASSLRRDSNIQYF. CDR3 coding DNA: TGTGCCAGCAGCTTGAGGCGGGACTCAAACATTCAGTACTTC. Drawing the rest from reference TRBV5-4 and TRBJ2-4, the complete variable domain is ETGVTQSPTHLIKTRGQQVTLRCSSQSGHNTVSWYQQALGQGPQFIFQYYREEENGRGNFPPRFSGLQFPNYSSELNVNALELDDSALYLCASSLRRDSNIQYFGAGTRLSVL.

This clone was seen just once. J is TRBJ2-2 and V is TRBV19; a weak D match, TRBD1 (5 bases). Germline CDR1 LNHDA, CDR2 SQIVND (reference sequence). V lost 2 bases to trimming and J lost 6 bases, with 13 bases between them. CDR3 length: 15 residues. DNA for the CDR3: TGTGCCAGTAGTATAACAGGTCTTCATCCCGGGGAGCTGTTTTTT. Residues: CASSITGLHPGELFF.

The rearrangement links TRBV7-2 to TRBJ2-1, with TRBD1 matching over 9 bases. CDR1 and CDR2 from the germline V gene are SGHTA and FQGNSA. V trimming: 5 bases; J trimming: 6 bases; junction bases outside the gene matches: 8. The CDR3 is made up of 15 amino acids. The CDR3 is CASSLGQGLTNEQFF. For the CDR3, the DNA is TGTGCCAGCAGCCTCGGACAGGGGCTAACCAATGAGCAGTTCTTC. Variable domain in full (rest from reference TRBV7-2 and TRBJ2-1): GAGVSQSPSNKVTEKGKDVELRCDPISGHTALYWYRQSLGQGLEFLIYFQGNSAPDKSGLPSDRFSAERTGGSVSTLTIQRTQQEDSAVYLCASSLGQGLTNEQFFGPGTRLTVL.

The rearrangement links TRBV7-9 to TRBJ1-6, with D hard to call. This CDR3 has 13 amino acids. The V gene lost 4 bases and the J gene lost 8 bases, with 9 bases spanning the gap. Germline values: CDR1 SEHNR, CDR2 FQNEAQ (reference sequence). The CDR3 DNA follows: TGTGCCAGCAGCTCGGGGATTTATTCACCCCTCCACTTT. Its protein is CASSSGIYSPLHF.

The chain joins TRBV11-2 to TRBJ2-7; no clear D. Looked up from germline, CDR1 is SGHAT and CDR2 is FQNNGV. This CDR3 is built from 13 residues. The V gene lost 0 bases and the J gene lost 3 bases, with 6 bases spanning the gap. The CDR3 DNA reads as TGTGCCAGCAGCTTAGACTTAGTCTACGAGCAGTACTTC. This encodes CASSLDLVYEQYF. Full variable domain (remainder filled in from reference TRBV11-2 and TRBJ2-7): EAGVAQSPRYKIIEKRQSVAFWCNPISGHATLYWYQQILGQGPKLLIQFQNNGVVDDSQLPKDRFSAERLKGVDSTLKIQPAKLEDSAVYLCASSLDLVYEQYFGPGTRLTVT.

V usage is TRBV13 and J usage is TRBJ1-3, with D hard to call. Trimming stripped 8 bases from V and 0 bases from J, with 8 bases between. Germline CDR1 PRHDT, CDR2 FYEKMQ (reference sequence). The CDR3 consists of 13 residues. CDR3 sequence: CASVRSSGNTIYF. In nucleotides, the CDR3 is TGTGCCAGCGTTAGATCCTCTGGAAACACCATATATTTT.

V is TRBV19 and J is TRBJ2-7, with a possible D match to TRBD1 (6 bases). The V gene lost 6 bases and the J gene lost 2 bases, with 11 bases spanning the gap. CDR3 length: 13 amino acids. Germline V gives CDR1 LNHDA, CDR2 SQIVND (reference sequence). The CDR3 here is CASRQGGTYEQYF. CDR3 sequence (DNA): TGTGCCAGTAGACAGGGTGGAACCTACGAGCAGTACTTC.

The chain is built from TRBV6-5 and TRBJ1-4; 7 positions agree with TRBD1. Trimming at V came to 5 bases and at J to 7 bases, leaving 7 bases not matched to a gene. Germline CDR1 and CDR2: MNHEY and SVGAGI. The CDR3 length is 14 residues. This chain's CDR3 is CASSHGTVVEKLFF. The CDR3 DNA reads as TGTGCCAGCAGTCACGGGACAGTGGTTGAAAAACTGTTTTTT.

CDR3 nucleotides: TGTGCCAGCCGGGATCTTGAAAAACTGTTTTTT. Amino acids: CASRDLEKLFF. The genes are TRBV6-5 and TRBJ1-4, with D hard to call. Germline V gene data show CDR1 as MNHEY and CDR2 as SVGAGI. The CDR3 extends over 11 amino acids. Trimming left V 8 bases short and J 7 bases short, with 8 bases between.

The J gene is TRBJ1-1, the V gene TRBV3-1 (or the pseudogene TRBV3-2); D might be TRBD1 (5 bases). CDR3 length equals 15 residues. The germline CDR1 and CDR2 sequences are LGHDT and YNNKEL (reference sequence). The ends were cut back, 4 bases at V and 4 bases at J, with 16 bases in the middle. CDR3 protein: CASSRIRQGGTEAFF. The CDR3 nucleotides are TGTGCCAGCAGCCGAATTCGCCAGGGAGGCACTGAAGCTTTCTTT.